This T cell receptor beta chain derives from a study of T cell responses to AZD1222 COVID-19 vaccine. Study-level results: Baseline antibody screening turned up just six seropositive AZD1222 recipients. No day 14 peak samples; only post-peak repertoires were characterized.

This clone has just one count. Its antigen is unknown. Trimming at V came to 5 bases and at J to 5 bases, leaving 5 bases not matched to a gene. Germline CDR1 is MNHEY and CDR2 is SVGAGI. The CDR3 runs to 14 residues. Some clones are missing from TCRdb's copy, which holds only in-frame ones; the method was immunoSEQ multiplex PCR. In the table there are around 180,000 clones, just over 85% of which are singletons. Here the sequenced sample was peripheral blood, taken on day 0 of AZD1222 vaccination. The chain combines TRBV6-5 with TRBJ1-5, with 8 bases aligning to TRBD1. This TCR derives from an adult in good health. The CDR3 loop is CASSPRGLDQPQHF. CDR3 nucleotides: TGTGCCAGCAGTCCCAGGGGGCTGGATCAGCCCCAGCATTTT.